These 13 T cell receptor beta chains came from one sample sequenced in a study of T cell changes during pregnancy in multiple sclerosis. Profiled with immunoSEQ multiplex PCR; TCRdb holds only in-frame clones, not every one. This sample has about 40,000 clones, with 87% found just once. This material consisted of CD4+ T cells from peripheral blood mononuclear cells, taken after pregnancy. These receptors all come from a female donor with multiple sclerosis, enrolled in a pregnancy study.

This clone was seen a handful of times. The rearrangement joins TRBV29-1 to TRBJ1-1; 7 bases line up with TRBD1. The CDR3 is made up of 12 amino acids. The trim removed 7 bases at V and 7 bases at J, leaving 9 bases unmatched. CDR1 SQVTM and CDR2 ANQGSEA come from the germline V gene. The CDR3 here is CSAGTDRFEAFF. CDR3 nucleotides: TGCAGCGCCGGGACAGATCGATTTGAAGCTTTCTTT.

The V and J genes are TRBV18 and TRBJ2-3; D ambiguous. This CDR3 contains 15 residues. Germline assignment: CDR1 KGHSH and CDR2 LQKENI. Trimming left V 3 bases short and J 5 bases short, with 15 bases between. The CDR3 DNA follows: TGTGCCAGCTCACCTTTTTCTCGGAGTCAAGATACGCAGTATTTT. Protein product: CASSPFSRSQDTQYF.

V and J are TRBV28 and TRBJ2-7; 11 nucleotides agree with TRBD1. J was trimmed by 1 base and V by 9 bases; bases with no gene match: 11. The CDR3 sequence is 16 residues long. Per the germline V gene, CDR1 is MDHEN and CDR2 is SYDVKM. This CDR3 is CASLPTGQGVSYEQYF. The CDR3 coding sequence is TGTGCCAGTCTCCCTACGGGACAGGGGGTATCCTACGAGCAGTACTTC. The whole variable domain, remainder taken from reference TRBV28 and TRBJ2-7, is DVKVTQSSRYLVKRTGEKVFLECVQDMDHENMFWYRQDPGLGLRLIYFSYDVKMKEKGDIPEGYSVSREKKERFSLILESASTNQTSMYLCASLPTGQGVSYEQYFGPGTRLTVT.

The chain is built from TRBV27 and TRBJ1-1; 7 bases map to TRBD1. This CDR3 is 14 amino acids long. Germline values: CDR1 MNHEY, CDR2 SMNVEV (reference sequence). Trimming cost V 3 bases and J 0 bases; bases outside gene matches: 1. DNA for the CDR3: TGTGCCAGCAGTTTCGACAGGGTGAACACTGAAGCTTTCTTT. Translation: CASSFDRVNTEAFF.

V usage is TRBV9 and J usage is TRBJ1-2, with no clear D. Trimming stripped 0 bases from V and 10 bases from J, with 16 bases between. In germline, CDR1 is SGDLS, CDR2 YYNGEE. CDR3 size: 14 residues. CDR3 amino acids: CASSVGPAEGVYTF. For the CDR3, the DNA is TGTGCCAGCAGCGTAGGCCCCGCGGAGGGAGTCTACACCTTC.

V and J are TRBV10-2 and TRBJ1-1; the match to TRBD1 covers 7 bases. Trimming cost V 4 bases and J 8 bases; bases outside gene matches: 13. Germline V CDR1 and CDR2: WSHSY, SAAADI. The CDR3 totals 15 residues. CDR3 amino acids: CASSGNLDRVREAFF. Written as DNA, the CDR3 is TGCGCCAGCAGTGGAAACCTAGACAGGGTCAGGGAAGCTTTCTTT.

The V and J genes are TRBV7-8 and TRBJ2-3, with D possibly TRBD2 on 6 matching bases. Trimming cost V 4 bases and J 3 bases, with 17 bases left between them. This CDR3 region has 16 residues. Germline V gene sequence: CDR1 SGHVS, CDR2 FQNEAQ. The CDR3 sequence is CASSSPPGVMTDTQYF. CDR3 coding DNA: TGTGCCAGCAGCTCGCCCCCGGGGGTGATGACAGATACGCAGTATTTT.

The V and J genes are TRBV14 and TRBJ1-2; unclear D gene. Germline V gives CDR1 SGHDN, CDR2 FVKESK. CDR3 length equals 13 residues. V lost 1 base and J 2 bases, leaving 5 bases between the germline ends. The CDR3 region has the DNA TGTGCCAGCAGCCAAGGCCAGAACTATGGCTACACCTTC. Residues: CASSQGQNYGYTF. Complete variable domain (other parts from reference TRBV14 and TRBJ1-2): EAGVTQFPSHSVIEKGQTVTLRCDPISGHDNLYWYRRVMGKEIKFLLHFVKESKQDESGMPNNRFLAERTGGTYSTLKVQPAELEDSGVYFCASSQGQNYGYTFGSGTRLTVV.

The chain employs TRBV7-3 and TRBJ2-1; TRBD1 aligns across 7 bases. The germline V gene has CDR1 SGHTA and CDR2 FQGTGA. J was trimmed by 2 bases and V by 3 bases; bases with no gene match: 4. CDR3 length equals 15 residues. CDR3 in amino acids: CASSFPGQPYNEQFF. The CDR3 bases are TGTGCCAGCAGCTTCCCGGGACAGCCCTACAATGAGCAGTTCTTC.

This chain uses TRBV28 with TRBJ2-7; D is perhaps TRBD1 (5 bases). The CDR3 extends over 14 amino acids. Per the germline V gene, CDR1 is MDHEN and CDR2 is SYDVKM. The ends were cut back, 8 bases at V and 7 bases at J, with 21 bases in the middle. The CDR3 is CASEKYYRFREQYF. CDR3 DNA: TGTGCCAGCGAAAAGTACTACAGGTTTCGAGAGCAGTACTTC.

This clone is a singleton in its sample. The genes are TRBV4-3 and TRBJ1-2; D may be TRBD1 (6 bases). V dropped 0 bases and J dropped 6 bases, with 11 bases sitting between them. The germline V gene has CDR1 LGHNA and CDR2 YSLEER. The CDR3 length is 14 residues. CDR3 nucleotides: TGCGCCAGCAGCCAAGATCCGGGGGGCAATGGCTACACCTTC. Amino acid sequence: CASSQDPGGNGYTF.

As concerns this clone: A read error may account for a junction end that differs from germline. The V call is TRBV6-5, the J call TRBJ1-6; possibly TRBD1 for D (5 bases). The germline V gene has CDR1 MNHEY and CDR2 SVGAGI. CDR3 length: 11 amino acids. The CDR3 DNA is TGCCCCACCAGGGAGGATTCACCCCTCCACTTT. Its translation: CPTREDSPLHF.

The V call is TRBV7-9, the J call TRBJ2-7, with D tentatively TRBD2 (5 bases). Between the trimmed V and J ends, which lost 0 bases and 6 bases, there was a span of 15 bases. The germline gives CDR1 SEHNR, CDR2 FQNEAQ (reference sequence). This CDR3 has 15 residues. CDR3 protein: CASSLALEEKGEQYF. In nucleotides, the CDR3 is TGTGCCAGCAGCTTAGCGCTGGAGGAAAAGGGCGAGCAGTACTTC.